The next 4 T cell receptor beta chains were all read from a single sample in a study of T cells in localized non-small cell lung cancer. Clones were sequenced by immunoSEQ multiplex PCR, and TCRdb holds only the in-frame ones, with some missing. Among around 20,000 clones listed, over 65% were seen once. Here the sequenced sample was PBMCs, taken before any cancer treatment. Receptor source: a woman aged 35-70 years with stage II squamous cell lung carcinoma.

The chain combines TRBV28 with TRBJ1-2, with no clear D. The CDR3 contains 13 residues. Trimming took 6 bases from V and 3 from J, leaving 11 bases between them. Germline loops: CDR1 MDHEN, CDR2 SYDVKM. The CDR3 loop is CASRLGGDYGYTF. The CDR3 DNA reads as TGTGCCAGCAGACTAGGCGGGGACTATGGCTACACCTTC.

The rearrangement uses TRBV4-1 and TRBJ1-2; weak D call: TRBD1 (5 bases). CDR3 length equals 14 residues. Deletions cut 3 bases from V and 4 bases from J, with 12 bases between. Germline V gene sequence: CDR1 MGHRA, CDR2 YSYEKL. CDR3 nucleotide sequence: TGCGCCAGCAGCCAGCCCAGGGTTACCTATGGCTACACCTTC. Amino acid sequence: CASSQPRVTYGYTF.

The chain combines TRBV2 with TRBJ2-2; D not certain. V lost 4 bases, J lost 6 bases, and 15 bases lay in between. From germline, CDR1 is SNHLY and CDR2 FYNNEI. CDR3 length: 15 amino acids. This chain's CDR3 is CASSGSRSSSGELFF. CDR3 in DNA: TGTGCCAGCAGTGGGTCCAGGTCGTCGTCCGGGGAGCTGTTTTTT.

The V and J genes are TRBV6-1 and TRBJ2-7; 8 nucleotides match TRBD1. The CDR3 length is 14 residues. Germline trimming cut 4 bases from V and 3 bases from J; bases unmatched to any gene: 5. Germline CDR1 reads MNHNS; CDR2 reads SASEGT. The CDR3 region is CASSAGQGIYEQYF. In nucleotides, the CDR3 is TGTGCCAGCAGTGCAGGACAGGGAATCTACGAGCAGTACTTC.